The 7 T cell receptor beta chains reported below all come from one sample, sequenced in a study of blood T cell repertoires in COVID-19. Clones were read by immunoSEQ multiplex PCR, and TCRdb kept only the in-frame ones, dropping some. This sample has 100,000 to 120,000 clones; 81% occur once, and the top ten carry about 1.6%. Material: peripheral blood. Receptors were obtained from a man between 50 and 59 years old with acute or convalescent COVID-19.

The chain employs TRBV6-5 and TRBJ1-2; D unresolved. The CDR3 totals 14 residues. Trimming took 5 bases from V and 4 from J, leaving 14 bases between them. The germline V gene encodes CDR1 MNHEY and CDR2 SVGAGI. CDR3 coding DNA: TGTGCCAGCAGTAGAGATGACAAGCCCTATGGCTACACCTTC. Encoded protein: CASSRDDKPYGYTF.

The chain combines TRBV5-1 with TRBJ2-2; no clear D. V lost 0 bases, J lost 1 base, and 10 bases lay in between. The germline V gene has CDR1 SGHRS and CDR2 YFSETQ. There are 16 residues in the CDR3. The CDR3, as DNA: TGCGCCAGCAGCTTGGCCCCCTCCGGGAACACCGGGGAGCTGTTTTTT. This sequence encodes CASSLAPSGNTGELFF.

Comment on this clone: Other DNA sequences in the same sample also yield this CDR3. The genes are TRBV9 and TRBJ1-1; no clear D gene. CDR1 and CDR2 from the germline V gene are SGDLS and YYNGEE. This CDR3 region has 12 residues. V dropped 0 bases and J dropped 7 bases, with 7 bases sitting between them. The CDR3 nucleotides read TGTGCCAGCAGCGTAGGCGCGGGTGAAGCTTTCTTT. This translates into CASSVGAGEAFF.

The chain couples TRBV3-1 (or the pseudogene TRBV3-2) to TRBJ1-2; 8 bases match TRBD1. With 1 base clipped from V and 9 bases from J, the junction kept 7 bases outside the gene matches. Looked up from germline, CDR1 is LGHDT and CDR2 is YNNKEL (reference sequence). The CDR3 runs to 14 residues. The CDR3: CASSQGTGSRSYTF. CDR3 bases: TGTGCCAGCAGCCAAGGGACAGGGAGTAGGAGCTACACCTTC.

The chain recombines TRBV2 with TRBJ2-2, with TRBD2 as a possible D gene (6 bases). The V gene's germline CDR1 is SNHLY and CDR2 FYNNEI. V was shortened by 6 bases and J by 4 bases, with 15 bases between the two germline ends. This CDR3 has 15 residues. The CDR3 sequence is CASSGVAGGTGELFF. The CDR3 coding sequence is TGTGCCAGCAGCGGCGTCGCCGGGGGCACCGGGGAGCTGTTTTTT.

This sequence joins TRBV6-5 and TRBJ1-1; TRBD1 matches 8 bases. CDR1 is MNHEY and CDR2 is SVGAGI in the germline V gene. The ends lost 6 bases at V and 4 bases at J; junction bases unmatched: 10. CDR3 length equals 15 residues. The CDR3 nucleotides read TGTGCCAGCAGACCCCCCGGACAGGGTGCCACTGAAGCTTTCTTT. Translated: CASRPPGQGATEAFF.

This chain uses TRBV2 with TRBJ1-5; D is possibly TRBD1 (6 bases). CDR1 is SNHLY and CDR2 is FYNNEI in the germline V gene. V was trimmed by 9 bases and J by 9 bases, leaving 24 bases between them. The length of the CDR3 is 15 residues. CDR3 loop: CASKQGRGPESPQHF. CDR3 nucleotides: TGTGCCAGTAAACAGGGAAGAGGCCCGGAGTCGCCCCAGCATTTT.